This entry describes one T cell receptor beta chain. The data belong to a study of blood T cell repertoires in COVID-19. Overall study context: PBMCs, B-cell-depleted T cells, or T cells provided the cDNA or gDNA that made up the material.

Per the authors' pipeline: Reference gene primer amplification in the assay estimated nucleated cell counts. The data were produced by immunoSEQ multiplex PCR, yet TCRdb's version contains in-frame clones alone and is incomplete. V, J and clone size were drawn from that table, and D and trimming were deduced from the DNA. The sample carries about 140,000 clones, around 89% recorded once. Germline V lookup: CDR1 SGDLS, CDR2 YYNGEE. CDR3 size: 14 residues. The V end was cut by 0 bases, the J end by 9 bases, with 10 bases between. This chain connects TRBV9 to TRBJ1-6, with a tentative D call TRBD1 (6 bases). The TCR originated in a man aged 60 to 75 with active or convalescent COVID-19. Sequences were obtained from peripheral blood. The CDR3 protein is CASSVEQGSSPLHF. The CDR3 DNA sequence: TGTGCCAGCAGCGTAGAACAGGGAAGTTCACCCCTCCACTTT.